This entry lists 26 T cell receptor beta chains sequenced from one sample in a study of regulatory T cells. Broader study findings: In CD3G-deficient patients, conventional CD4+ T cells were enriched for hydrophobic CDR3 residues at positions 6 and 7.

Amplification used 52 TRBV primers and 13 TRBJ primers. Sequencing was performed with immunoSEQ multiplex PCR; in TCRdb, only in-frame clones are kept and a portion is missing. The repertoire holds almost 30,000 clones, roughly 90% seen once, with 1.5% to 1.9% in the top ten. No antigens are known for them. Sequenced: conventional CD4+ T cells sorted from blood. The receptors were sampled from a person in their late teens or twenties with CD3G deficiency.

The rearrangement uses TRBV7-9 and TRBJ2-3; D is unresolved. With 5 bases removed from V and 3 bases from J, the gap between germline ends came to 15 bases. CDR1 and CDR2 (germline): SEHNR, FQNEAQ (reference sequence). CDR3 length: 15 amino acids. Written as DNA, the CDR3 is TGTGCCAGCAGCAACGGGCGGCTGGTAACAGATACGCAGTATTTT. Translation: CASSNGRLVTDTQYF.

The chain couples TRBV6-5 to TRBJ1-1; D is unclear. Germline loops: CDR1 MNHEY, CDR2 SVGAGI. V shed 7 bases and J shed 5 bases, with 14 bases lying between them. The CDR3 length is 13 residues. DNA for the CDR3: TGTGCCAGCAACCCCCCGGGAAGTACTGAAGCTTTCTTT. It translates to CASNPPGSTEAFF.

This rearrangement joins TRBV19 to TRBJ1-3, with 8 bases aligning to TRBD1. J was trimmed by 0 bases and V by 10 bases; bases with no gene match: 5. Looked up from germline, CDR1 is LNHDA and CDR2 is SQIVND (reference sequence). This CDR3 comprises 14 residues. The chain's CDR3 is CATRDRPSGNTIYF. The CDR3 DNA reads TGTGCCACCCGGGACAGGCCCTCTGGAAACACCATATATTTT.

By sample fraction, this clone is medium-sized (0.01 to 0.1%). This chain joins TRBV6-1 and TRBJ2-4, with D maybe TRBD2 (6 bases). The CDR3 has 14 amino acids. Germline V gene data show CDR1 as MNHNS and CDR2 as SASEGT. The V gene lost 4 bases and the J gene lost 3 bases, with 10 bases spanning the gap. As DNA, the CDR3 is TGTGCCAGCAGTGCGGGGGATGGCAAAAACATTCAGTACTTC. Residues: CASSAGDGKNIQYF.

This sequence joins TRBV2 and TRBJ2-1, with TRBD2 identical over 11 bases. Germline CDR1 reads SNHLY; CDR2 reads FYNNEI. There are 14 residues in the CDR3. The V segment lost 6 bases and the J segment 5 bases; nucleotides outside the gene matches: 3. The CDR3 here is CASRTSGMNNEQFF. CDR3 DNA sequence: TGTGCCAGCAGGACTAGCGGGATGAACAATGAGCAGTTCTTC.

The chain has TRBV27 and TRBJ2-1; the D gene could be TRBD1 or TRBD2 (5 bases each). The ends were cut back, 5 bases at V and 3 bases at J, with 14 bases in the middle. Germline-derived CDR1 and CDR2 are MNHEY and SMNVEV (reference sequence). The CDR3 length is 15 residues. The CDR3 reads CASSQEGPNYNEQFF. In nucleotides, the CDR3 is TGTGCCAGCAGTCAAGAGGGACCAAACTACAATGAGCAGTTCTTC.

The CDR3 region has the DNA TGTGCCAGCAGGACAGCCTTCACTGAAGCTTTCTTT. Its protein product is CASRTAFTEAFF. The rearrangement links TRBV6-9 to TRBJ1-1, with D tentatively TRBD1 (5 bases). This CDR3 contains 12 residues. Trimming pared 6 bases from V and 4 bases from J, leaving 9 bases between. Germline-derived CDR1 and CDR2 are MNHGY and SVAAGI.

The chain joins TRBV5-4 to TRBJ2-5; perhaps TRBD1 as D (5 bases). V was clipped by 4 bases and J by 1 base, with 8 bases between them. CDR3 length: 13 residues. The germline gives CDR1 SGHNT, CDR2 YYREEE (reference sequence). The CDR3 here is CASSGQGQETQYF. CDR3 in DNA: TGTGCCAGCAGCGGGCAGGGCCAAGAGACCCAGTACTTC.

The chain employs TRBV6-5 and TRBJ2-3; 8 nucleotides match TRBD2. V gave up 6 bases and J gave up 2 bases; unmatched junction bases: 7. The CDR3 runs to 15 residues. CDR1 is MNHEY, CDR2 SVGAGI, per germline. The CDR3 nucleotides are TGTGCCAGCAGACCGCGGGGGGCCCTCACAGATACGCAGTATTTT. Translating it yields CASRPRGALTDTQYF.

This rearrangement joins TRBV25-1 to TRBJ2-5, with no clear D. Trimming removed 11 bases at V and 5 bases at J, with 15 bases between. This CDR3 contains 12 residues. Germline lookup yields CDR1 MGHDK and CDR2 SYGVNS. This chain's CDR3 is CAARPLGETQYF. CDR3 nucleotides: TGTGCCGCACGACCCCTAGGGGAGACCCAGTACTTC.

This clone was counted once. This chain joins TRBV6-1 and TRBJ1-1; unclear D gene. The germline gives CDR1 MNHNS, CDR2 SASEGT. This CDR3 contains 14 residues. The ends were cut back, 3 bases at V and 0 bases at J, with 8 bases in the middle. This CDR3 reads CASSDPTLNTEAFF. The CDR3 DNA sequence: TGTGCCAGCAGTGATCCGACATTGAACACTGAAGCTTTCTTT.

The rearrangement joins TRBV7-3 to TRBJ2-7; no firm D call. The length of the CDR3 is 14 residues. CDR1 is SGHTA and CDR2 is FQGTGA in the germline V gene. Trimming stripped 2 bases from V and 3 bases from J, with 11 bases between. This CDR3 reads CASSLGPGRYEQYV. The CDR3 DNA sequence: TGTGCCAGCAGCTTAGGCCCTGGGCGCTACGAGCAGTACGTC.

CDR3 sequence: CASSTTTGELFF. The CDR3 nucleotides are TGTGCCAGCAGCACAACCACCGGGGAGCTGTTTTTT. The chain is built from TRBV13 and TRBJ2-2; no firm D call. The V gene's germline CDR1 is PRHDT and CDR2 FYEKMQ (reference sequence). The CDR3 consists of 12 residues. The V and J ends lost 5 bases and 4 bases respectively, with 5 bases between them.

The rearrangement uses TRBV28 and TRBJ2-7; D could derive from TRBD1 or TRBD2 (7 bases each). Germline CDR1 reads MDHEN; CDR2 reads SYDVKM. V was trimmed by 6 bases and J by 1 base, leaving 22 bases between them. This CDR3 is built from 17 residues. The CDR3 DNA follows: TGTGCCAGCAGCCCCCCGGGAGACAGGGAGGGGTCCTACGAGCAGTACTTC. Its protein product is CASSPPGDREGSYEQYF.

The J gene is TRBJ2-6, the V gene TRBV18; D perhaps matches TRBD1 (5 bases). The germline V and J ends were trimmed by 1 base and 0 bases, with 13 bases remaining between them. The CDR3 runs to 18 residues. Germline values: CDR1 KGHSH, CDR2 LQKENI. The CDR3 spells CASSPRSAGSSGANVLTF. The CDR3 DNA follows: TGTGCCAGCTCACCACGAAGTGCAGGGTCCTCTGGGGCCAACGTCCTGACTTTC. The whole variable domain, filled in from reference TRBV18 and TRBJ2-6, reads NAGVMQNPRHLVRRRGQEARLRCSPMKGHSHVYWYRQLPEEGLKFMVYLQKENIIDESGMPKERFSAEFPKEGPSILRIQQVVRGDSAAYFCASSPRSAGSSGANVLTFGAGSRLTVL.

The V and J genes are TRBV9 and TRBJ2-1; 8 bases fit TRBD2. The germline CDR1 and CDR2 sequences are SGDLS and YYNGEE. CDR3 length equals 17 residues. Trimming cost V 4 bases and J 6 bases; bases outside gene matches: 15. DNA of the CDR3: TGTGCCAGCAGCATCGGACTAGCAGAGCAATCGGGCAATGAGCAGTTCTTC. Protein product: CASSIGLAEQSGNEQFF. The whole variable domain, remainder taken from reference TRBV9 and TRBJ2-1, is DSGVTQTPKHLITATGQRVTLRCSPRSGDLSVYWYQQSLDQGLQFLIQYYNGEERAKGNILERFSAQQFPDLHSELNLSSLELGDSALYFCASSIGLAEQSGNEQFFGPGTRLTVL.

This clone has more than one count but fewer than ten. CDR3 DNA sequence: TGTGCCAGTCGGACGGGAACTAACACTGAAGCTTTCTTT. Its translation: CASRTGTNTEAFF. The chain is built from TRBV19 and TRBJ1-1; no clear D gene. Trimming shortened V by 8 bases and J by 2 bases, and 12 bases separated the two germline ends. The CDR3 runs 13 residues. Germline CDR1 reads LNHDA; CDR2 reads SQIVND (reference sequence).

V gene TRBV7-9 combines with J gene TRBJ2-6, with D possibly being TRBD1 (6 bases). The CDR3 loop spans 16 amino acids. CDR1 and CDR2 from the germline V gene are SEHNR and FQNEAQ (reference sequence). Trimming took 2 bases from V and 0 from J, leaving 8 bases between them. DNA for the CDR3: TGTGCCAGCAGCTTATCAGGGGTCTCTGGGGCCAACGTCCTGACTTTC. Translation: CASSLSGVSGANVLTF.

V usage is TRBV7-2 and J usage is TRBJ2-1; TRBD2 matches at 8 bases. The V gene end was trimmed by 1 base and the J gene end by 1 base; junction bases not matched to a gene: 12. The CDR3 contains 19 residues. The germline V gene has CDR1 SGHTA and CDR2 FQGNSA. This chain's CDR3 is CASSLGLHTGGLSYNEQFF. In DNA form, the CDR3 reads TGTGCCAGCAGCTTAGGGTTACATACGGGAGGGCTGTCCTACAATGAGCAGTTCTTC.

The CDR3 DNA follows: TGCGCCAGCAGCACCGGACAGTCCTTCTCTGGGGCCAACGTCCTGACTTTC. Translation: CASSTGQSFSGANVLTF. The gene calls are TRBV5-1 and TRBJ2-6; tentative D call: TRBD1 (6 bases). The CDR3 has 17 residues. CDR1 is SGHRS, CDR2 YFSETQ, per germline. Trimming shortened V by 4 bases and J by 0 bases, and 14 bases separated the two germline ends.

The V call is TRBV30, the J call TRBJ2-3; possibly TRBD1 for D (7 bases). This CDR3 comprises 14 residues. From germline, CDR1 is GTSNPN and CDR2 SVGIG (reference sequence). Trimming removed 0 bases at V and 7 bases at J, with 14 bases between. CDR3 sequence reads: CAWSVLTGRHTQYF. The CDR3 DNA follows: TGTGCCTGGAGTGTACTGACAGGGAGGCATACGCAGTATTTT. Supplemented by reference TRBV30 and TRBJ2-3, the full variable domain reads SQTIHQWPATLVQPVGSPLSLECTVEGTSNPNLYWYRQAAGRGLQLLFYSVGIGQISSEVPQNLSASRPQDRQFILSSKKLLLSDSGFYLCAWSVLTGRHTQYFGPGTRLTVL.

The chain has TRBV11-2 and TRBJ2-7; 15 positions agree with TRBD2. This CDR3 contains 17 residues. The V gene's germline CDR1 is SGHAT and CDR2 FQNNGV. J lost 3 bases, V lost 4 bases, and 7 bases had no gene match. CDR3 DNA: TGTGCCAGCAGCTCAGGACTAGCGGGAGGGGTTCACTACGAGCAGTACTTC. It yields the protein CASSSGLAGGVHYEQYF. Variable domain in full (rest from reference TRBV11-2 and TRBJ2-7): EAGVAQSPRYKIIEKRQSVAFWCNPISGHATLYWYQQILGQGPKLLIQFQNNGVVDDSQLPKDRFSAERLKGVDSTLKIQPAKLEDSAVYLCASSSGLAGGVHYEQYFGPGTRLTVT.

The J gene is TRBJ2-3, the V gene TRBV4-1, with D perhaps TRBD1 (9 bases). Looked up from germline, CDR1 is MGHRA and CDR2 is YSYEKL. V gave up 1 base and J gave up 5 bases, with 19 bases separating them. This CDR3 contains 17 residues. The CDR3 region is CASSQGAGGQGRDTQYF. In nucleotides, the CDR3 is TGCGCCAGCAGCCAAGGGGCGGGGGGACAGGGCCGAGATACGCAGTATTTT.

V gene TRBV7-2 combines with J gene TRBJ2-2; 8 nucleotides align to TRBD1. The CDR3 runs to 14 residues. Unmatched junction bases numbered 5, after V lost 5 bases and J lost 6 bases. From germline, CDR1 is SGHTA and CDR2 FQGNSA. CDR3 nucleotide sequence: TGTGCCAGCAGCCTCAGGGGGCTTGCCGGGGAGCTGTTTTTT. Amino acids: CASSLRGLAGELFF.

The chain employs TRBV4-2 and TRBJ2-7, with D unresolved. The V gene lost 4 bases and the J gene lost 0 bases, with 13 bases spanning the gap. CDR1 LGHNA and CDR2 YNFKEQ come from the germline V gene. The CDR3 runs 15 residues. Here the CDR3 reads CASSRDLVSSYEQYF. The CDR3 coding sequence is TGTGCCAGCAGCCGGGATCTGGTGAGCTCCTACGAGCAGTACTTC.

The CDR3 sequence is CASSRRQGGGQPQHF. In DNA form, the CDR3 reads TGTGCCAGCAGCCGTCGACAGGGTGGAGGTCAGCCCCAGCATTTT. The chain joins TRBV28 to TRBJ1-5; the match to TRBD1 covers 7 bases. V shed 6 bases, J shed 6 bases, and the junction held 11 bases outside the gene matches. CDR3 size: 15 residues. Germline CDR1 reads MDHEN; CDR2 reads SYDVKM.